Listed here are 15 T cell receptor beta chains from one sample, sequenced in a study of control samples from healthy donors and cancer patients. TCRdb's copy holds only in-frame clones and misses some; the assay was immunoSEQ multiplex PCR. The repertoire holds 170,000 or so clones, with roughly 91% as singletons. Material: blood. Every receptor here comes from a man younger than 35 in good health.

The rearrangement links TRBV6-6 to TRBJ2-2; tentatively, D is TRBD2 (5 bases). V shed 6 bases and J shed 6 bases, with 14 bases lying between them. The germline V gene encodes CDR1 MNHNY and CDR2 SVGAGI (reference sequence). CDR3 length: 14 residues. The CDR3 protein is CASRRGSDAGELFF. CDR3 bases: TGTGCCAGCAGACGCGGGTCGGACGCCGGGGAGCTGTTTTTT.

The chain recombines TRBV5-1 with TRBJ1-6; D remains unclear. Trimming removed 6 bases at V and 9 bases at J, with 19 bases between. Germline V gene lookup returns CDR1 SGHRS and CDR2 YFSETQ. The CDR3 totals 15 residues. Here the CDR3 reads CASNPDGIEGSPLHF. DNA for the CDR3: TGCGCCAGCAACCCGGACGGGATTGAGGGTTCACCCCTCCACTTT.

The rearrangement joins TRBV7-3 to TRBJ2-2; TRBD1 matches 9 bases. The CDR3 runs 16 residues. Germline CDR1 is SGHTA and CDR2 is FQGTGA. J gave up 6 bases and V 5 bases, and 10 bases lay outside the gene matches. Written as DNA, the CDR3 is TGTGCCAGCAGCCTCGGGACAGGGTACTACCCCGGGGAGCTGTTTTTT. This sequence encodes CASSLGTGYYPGELFF. Full variable domain (remainder filled in from reference TRBV7-3 and TRBJ2-2): GAGVSQTPSNKVTEKGKYVELRCDPISGHTALYWYRQSLGQGPEFLIYFQGTGAADDSGLPNDRFFAVRPEGSVSTLKIQRTERGDSAVYLCASSLGTGYYPGELFFGEGSRLTVL.

The V call is TRBV12-5, the J call TRBJ2-7; D is perhaps TRBD2 (5 bases). From germline, CDR1 is LGHNT and CDR2 FRNRAP. Between the trimmed V and J ends, which lost 7 bases and 3 bases, there was a span of 10 bases. The CDR3 totals 12 residues. CDR3 residues: CASASGGYEQYF. Here the CDR3 DNA reads TGTGCTAGTGCCTCAGGAGGCTACGAGCAGTACTTC.

The chain joins TRBV4-1 to TRBJ1-2; D possibly corresponds to TRBD1 (5 bases). Trimming stripped 7 bases from V and 4 bases from J, with 10 bases between. CDR3 length: 12 amino acids. Germline CDR1 reads MGHRA; CDR2 reads YSYEKL. The CDR3 region has the DNA TGCGCCAGCAAGGGGACCAGCTATGGCTACACCTTC. Its protein is CASKGTSYGYTF.

The rearrangement joins TRBV24-1 to TRBJ1-5; D perhaps matches TRBD1 (6 bases). V was pared by 3 bases and J by 7 bases, with 18 bases between. There are 16 residues in the CDR3. Germline assignment: CDR1 KGHDR and CDR2 SFDVKD. This CDR3 is CATSDGTRGDGQPQHF. DNA for the CDR3: TGTGCCACCAGTGATGGGACGAGGGGGGATGGCCAGCCCCAGCATTTT.

J is TRBJ2-7 and V is TRBV7-8; TRBD1 is a possible D gene (5 bases). There are 12 residues in the CDR3. V was pared by 2 bases and J by 5 bases, with 7 bases between. Germline V gene data show CDR1 as SGHVS and CDR2 as FQNEAQ. The CDR3 region has the DNA TGTGCCAGCAGCTTAAAGGGGAACGAGCAGTACTTC. Its protein product is CASSLKGNEQYF.

The chain is built from TRBV29-1 and TRBJ1-2, with D uncertain. Trimming took 4 bases from V and 8 from J, leaving 8 bases between them. The CDR3 contains 10 residues. Germline-derived CDR1 and CDR2 are SQVTM and ANQGSEA. CDR3 bases: TGCAGCGTTGGTGATGAGGGCTACACCTTC. Protein sequence: CSVGDEGYTF.

V and J are TRBV2 and TRBJ1-4, with D perhaps TRBD1 (6 bases). Trimming pared 8 bases from V and 5 bases from J, leaving 18 bases between. This CDR3 is 15 amino acids long. Germline CDR1 SNHLY, CDR2 FYNNEI. The CDR3 loop reads CASSPGAGDNEKLFF. The CDR3 DNA reads as TGTGCCAGCTCCCCGGGGGCGGGGGACAATGAAAAACTGTTTTTT.

The chain links TRBV3-1 (or the pseudogene TRBV3-2) to TRBJ2-7, with TRBD1 matching over 7 bases. V was pared by 4 bases and J by 3 bases, with 3 bases of the junction left unmatched. Germline V CDR1 and CDR2: LGHDT, YNNKEL (reference sequence). The CDR3 length is 13 residues. The CDR3 DNA follows: TGTGCCAGCAGCCTGGGACAGATCTACGAGCAGTACTTC. Translating gives CASSLGQIYEQYF.

V and J are TRBV2 and TRBJ1-1; D is unresolved. Germline loops: CDR1 SNHLY, CDR2 FYNNEI. This CDR3 contains 13 residues. CDR3 bases: TGTGCTGACGCTAGGGCGGAGGACACTGAAGCTTTCTTT. This codes for CADARAEDTEAFF.

The rearrangement links TRBV6-5 to TRBJ2-7; D not resolved. V was clipped by 2 bases and J by 1 base, with 9 bases between them. The germline V gene encodes CDR1 MNHEY and CDR2 SVGAGI. The CDR3 loop spans 14 amino acids. CDR3 nucleotide sequence: TGTGCCAGCAGTTACAAGGTTGGTTCCTACGAGCAGTACTTC. Its protein is CASSYKVGSYEQYF.

This rearrangement joins TRBV12-3 or TRBV12-4 to TRBJ2-7, with D unclear. V gave up 5 bases and J gave up 3 bases, with 8 bases separating them. The CDR3 extends over 12 amino acids. The CDR3 DNA follows: TGTGCCAGCAGTGCCCGCAGCTACGAGCAGTACTTC. Translated: CASSARSYEQYF.

The chain combines TRBV9 with TRBJ2-7; D may be TRBD1 or TRBD2 (6 bases each). The CDR3 runs 16 residues. Germline CDR1 SGDLS, CDR2 YYNGEE. V was cut by 0 bases and J by 3 bases, with 16 bases left in between. The DNA for the CDR3 is TGTGCCAGCAGCGTAGCTATAGGGGGGCCGGACTACGAGCAGTACTTC. Amino acid sequence: CASSVAIGGPDYEQYF.

The chain is built from TRBV7-9 and TRBJ2-7; 9 nucleotides line up with TRBD1. The CDR3 has 14 residues. Germline V CDR1 and CDR2: SEHNR, FQNEAQ (reference sequence). With V trimmed by 4 bases and J by 5 bases, 6 bases remained unmatched. As DNA, the CDR3 is TGTGCCAGCAGCTCACGGACAGGGGAGAACGAGCAGTACTTC. Translated: CASSSRTGENEQYF.